The rows below give T cell receptor beta chains drawn from one sample of a study of blood T cell repertoires in COVID-19. Produced via immunoSEQ multiplex PCR; TCRdb's table is partial and in-frame only. The sample lists about 380,000 clones; 88% were seen once. Sequenced input: PBMCs or T cells enriched from blood (not recorded which). These receptors were taken from a woman aged 18-30 years who had recovered from COVID-19. Each CDR3 is given with its conserved first and last residue. The order of the fields is V gene, CDR3 length, J gene, D gene, clone size, CDR3 protein, CDR3 DNA. D genes are given only for firm matches. The size entry is marked missing in some rows and otherwise reads once, few, many or a size class.

>TRBV3-1/TRBV3-2|17|TRBJ2-1|TRBD2|-
CASSQDLSTSGDYEQFF
TGTGCCAGCAGCCAAGATTTGTCGACTAGCGGGGACTATGAGCAGTTCTTC
>TRBV30|15|TRBJ2-7|TRBD1|-
CAWSGGQGVTYEQYF
TGTGCCTGGAGTGGAGGACAGGGGGTAACCTACGAGCAGTACTTC
>TRBV28|15|TRBJ1-5|-|-
CASSFTGTSNQPQHF
TGTGCCAGCAGTTTTACAGGGACTAGCAATCAGCCCCAGCATTTT
>TRBV12-3/TRBV12-4|11|TRBJ1-6|-|-
CASSFSSPLHF
TGTGCCAGCAGTTTCTCTTCACCCCTCCACTTT
>TRBV7-3|16|TRBJ1-2|TRBD1|-
CASSLIQGAFNYGYTF
TGTGCCAGCAGCTTAATTCAGGGGGCTTTTAACTATGGCTACACCTTC
>TRBV29-1|14|TRBJ2-2|-|-
CSVAGLSGTGELFF
TGCAGCGTTGCAGGGTTATCGGGCACCGGGGAGCTGTTTTTT
>TRBV12-3/TRBV12-4|13|TRBJ1-2|-|-
CASSFSRADGYTF
TGTGCCAGCAGTTTCTCTCGAGCGGATGGCTACACCTTC
>TRBV2|13|TRBJ2-3|-|-
CASSEAGRDTQYF
TGTGCCAGCAGTGAAGCTGGGAGAGATACGCAGTATTTT
>TRBV2|15|TRBJ2-3|TRBD2|-
CASSRLAGGTDTQYF
TGTGCCAGCAGTAGATTAGCGGGGGGGACAGATACGCAGTATTTT
>TRBV10-3|14|TRBJ1-1|-|few
CATRGGMIGTEAFF
TGTGCCACCCGAGGGGGAATGATCGGCACTGAAGCTTTCTTT
>TRBV7-9|15|TRBJ2-1|-|-
CASSFTGGQLNEQFF
TGTGCCAGCAGCTTTACAGGCGGACAGCTCAATGAGCAGTTCTTC
>TRBV7-9|14|TRBJ2-3|-|-
CASGLELAPDTQYF
TGTGCCAGCGGACTCGAACTAGCCCCAGATACGCAGTATTTT
>TRBV6-2/TRBV6-3|15|TRBJ1-4|-|-
CASSFMEGLREKLFF
TGTGCCAGCAGCTTCATGGAGGGGCTTCGGGAAAAACTGTTTTTT
>TRBV29-1|11|TRBJ2-3|-|-
CSVLSTDTQYF
TGCAGCGTCCTTAGCACAGATACGCAGTATTTT